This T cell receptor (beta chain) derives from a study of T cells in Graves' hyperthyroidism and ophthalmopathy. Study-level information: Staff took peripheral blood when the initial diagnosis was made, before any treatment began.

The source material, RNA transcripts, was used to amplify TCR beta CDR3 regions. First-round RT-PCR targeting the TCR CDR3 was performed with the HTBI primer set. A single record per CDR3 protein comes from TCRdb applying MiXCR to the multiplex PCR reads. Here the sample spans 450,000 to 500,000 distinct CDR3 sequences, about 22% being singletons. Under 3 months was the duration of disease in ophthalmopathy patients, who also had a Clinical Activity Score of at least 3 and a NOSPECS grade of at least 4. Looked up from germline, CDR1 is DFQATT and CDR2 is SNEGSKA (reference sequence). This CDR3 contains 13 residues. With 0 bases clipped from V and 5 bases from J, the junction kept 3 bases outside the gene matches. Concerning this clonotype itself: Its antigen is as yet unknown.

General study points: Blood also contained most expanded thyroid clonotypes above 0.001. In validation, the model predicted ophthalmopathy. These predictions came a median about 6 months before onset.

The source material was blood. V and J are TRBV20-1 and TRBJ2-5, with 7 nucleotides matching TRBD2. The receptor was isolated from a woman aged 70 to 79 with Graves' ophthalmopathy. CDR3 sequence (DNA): TGCAGTGCTAGAGATGGGGGGGTCGAGACCCAGTACTTC. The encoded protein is CSARDGGVETQYF.